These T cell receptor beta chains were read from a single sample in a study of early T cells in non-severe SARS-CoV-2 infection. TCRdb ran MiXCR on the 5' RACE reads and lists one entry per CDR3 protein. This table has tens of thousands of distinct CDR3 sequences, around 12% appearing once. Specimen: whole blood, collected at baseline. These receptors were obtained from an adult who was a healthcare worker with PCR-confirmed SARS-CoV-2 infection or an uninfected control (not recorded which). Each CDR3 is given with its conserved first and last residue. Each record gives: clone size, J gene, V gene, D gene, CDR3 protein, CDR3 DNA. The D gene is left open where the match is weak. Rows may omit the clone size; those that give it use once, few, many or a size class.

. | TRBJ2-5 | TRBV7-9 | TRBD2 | CASSATSGRETQYF | TGTGCCAGCAGCGCGACTAGCGGGAGAGAGACCCAGTACTTC
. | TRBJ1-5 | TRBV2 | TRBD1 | CASSGSGDRAHQPQHF | TGTGCCAGCAGTGGCTCGGGGGACAGGGCACATCAGCCCCAGCATTTT
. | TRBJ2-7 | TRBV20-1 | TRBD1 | CSASFRAGGINEQYF | TGCAGTGCTAGTTTTAGGGCAGGGGGAATAAACGAGCAGTACTTC
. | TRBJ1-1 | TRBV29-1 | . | CSVGLANTEAFF | TGCAGCGTGGGACTCGCGAACACTGAAGCTTTCTTT
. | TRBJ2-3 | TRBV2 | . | CASTPLDFQATDTQYF | TGTGCCAGCACACCCCTCGACTTCCAGGCCACAGATACGCAGTATTTT
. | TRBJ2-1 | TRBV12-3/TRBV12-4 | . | CATRWGSYNEQFF | TGTGCCACGAGATGGGGTTCCTACAATGAGCAGTTCTTC
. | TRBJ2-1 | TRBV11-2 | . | CASSLALYPVNEQFF | TGTGCCAGCAGCTTAGCACTATATCCGGTGAATGAGCAGTTCTTC
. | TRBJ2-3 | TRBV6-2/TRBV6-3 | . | CASSHMGINTQYF | TGTGCCAGCAGTCACATGGGGATAAATACGCAGTATTTT
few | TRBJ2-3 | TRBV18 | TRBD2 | CASSPRRLAGADTQYF | TGTGCCAGCTCACCACGTCGACTAGCGGGGGCAGATACGCAGTATTTT
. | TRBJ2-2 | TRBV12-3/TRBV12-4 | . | CASSTSGELFF | TGTGCCAGCAGTACAAGCGGGGAGCTGTTTTTT
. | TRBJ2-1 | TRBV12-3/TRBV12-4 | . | CASSFAGSEQFF | TGTGCCAGCAGTTTTGCGGGGAGTGAGCAGTTCTTC
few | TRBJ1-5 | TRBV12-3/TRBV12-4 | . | CASSPSNYQPQHF | TGTGCCAGCAGTCCCAGTAACTATCAGCCCCAGCATTTT
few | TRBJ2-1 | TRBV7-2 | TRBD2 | CASSFSHSGTSRGEQFF | TGTGCCAGCAGCTTCTCCCATTCTGGGACTAGCAGGGGTGAGCAGTTCTTC
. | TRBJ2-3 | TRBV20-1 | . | CSASRMGTYTDTQYF | TGCAGTGCATCGCGCATGGGGACCTACACAGATACGCAGTATTTT
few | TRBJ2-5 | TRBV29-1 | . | CSVERQGRQETQYF | TGCAGCGTTGAACGGCAGGGTAGGCAAGAGACCCAGTACTTC
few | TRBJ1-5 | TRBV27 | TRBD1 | CASSHGTEFQPQHF | TGTGCCAGCAGTCATGGGACAGAGTTTCAGCCCCAGCATTTT
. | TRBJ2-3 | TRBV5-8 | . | CASSLRTAGDTDTQYF | TGTGCCAGCAGCTTGAGGACAGCCGGAGACACAGATACGCAGTATTTT
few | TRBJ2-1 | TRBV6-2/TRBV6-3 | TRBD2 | CASSSAGGHREQFF | TGTGCCAGCAGTTCGGCGGGGGGGCATCGGGAGCAGTTCTTC
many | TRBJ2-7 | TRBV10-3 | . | CAISGLGRAEQYF | TGTGCCATCAGTGGCCTCGGCAGGGCCGAGCAGTACTTC
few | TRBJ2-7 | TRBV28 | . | CASSSPQGSYEQYF | TGTGCCAGCAGCTCCCCCCAGGGTAGCTACGAGCAGTACTTC
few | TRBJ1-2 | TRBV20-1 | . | CSASPGRANTF | TGCAGTGCCTCCCCCGGACGGGCGAACACCTTC
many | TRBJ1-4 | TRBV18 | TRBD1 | CASSPQSGQGEKLFF | TGTGCCAGCTCACCTCAGTCGGGACAGGGCGAAAAACTGTTTTTT
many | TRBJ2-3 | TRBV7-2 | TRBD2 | CASSYVAGAVTDTQYF | TGTGCCAGCAGCTACGTAGCGGGGGCCGTCACAGATACGCAGTATTTT
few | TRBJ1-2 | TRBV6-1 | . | CASLGQGYYGYTF | TGTGCCAGCCTGGGCCAGGGCTACTATGGCTACACCTTC
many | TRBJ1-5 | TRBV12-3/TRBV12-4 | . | CASSLALGAGQPQHF | TGTGCCAGCAGTTTAGCGCTGGGGGCAGGTCAGCCCCAGCATTTT
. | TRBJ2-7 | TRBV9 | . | CASSVGVSTYEQYF | TGTGCCAGCAGCGTAGGGGTCAGTACCTACGAGCAGTACTTC
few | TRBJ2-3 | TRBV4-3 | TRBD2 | CASSPREREGFTDTQYF | TGCGCCAGCAGCCCCCGAGAGCGGGAGGGATTCACAGATACGCAGTATTTT
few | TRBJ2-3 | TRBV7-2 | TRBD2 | CASSLVGLAGGLTDTQYF | TGTGCCAGCAGCTTAGTGGGGCTAGCGGGAGGGCTGACAGATACGCAGTATTTT
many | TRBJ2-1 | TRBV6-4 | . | CASSLSGGDYNEQFF | TGTGCCAGCAGTTTGAGTGGCGGGGACTACAATGAGCAGTTCTTC
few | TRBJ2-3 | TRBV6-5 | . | CASSYSHRADTQYF | TGTGCCAGCAGTTACTCTCATAGGGCAGATACGCAGTATTTT
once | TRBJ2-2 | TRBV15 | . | CATSRDRKLMNTGELFF | TGTGCCACCAGCAGAGATCGCAAACTTATGAACACCGGGGAGCTGTTTTTT
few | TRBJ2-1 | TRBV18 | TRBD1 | CASSLQGAEQFF | TGTGCCAGCTCACTCCAGGGGGCTGAGCAGTTCTTC
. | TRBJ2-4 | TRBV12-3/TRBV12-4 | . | CASSLRGIQYF | TGTGCCAGCAGTTTACGTGGCATTCAGTACTTC
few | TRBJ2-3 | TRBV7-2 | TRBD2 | CASSLDERVRKAGRVTDTQYF | TGTGCCAGCAGCTTAGATGAGAGGGTTCGCAAAGCGGGGAGAGTCACAGATACGCAGTATTTT
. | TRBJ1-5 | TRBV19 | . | CASHLKTGSSQPQHF | TGTGCCAGTCACCTCAAAACAGGGTCATCTCAGCCCCAGCATTTT
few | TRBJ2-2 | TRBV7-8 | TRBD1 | CASSTDRTVNTGELFF | TGTGCCAGCAGCACGGACAGGACAGTCAACACCGGGGAGCTGTTTTTT